This T cell receptor (beta chain) was identified during a study of cytomegalovirus exposure and HLA in healthy donors. Study-level findings and limits: Common viral pathogens seemed, in a later analysis, to connect with several of the most significant clusters. One cluster of highly shared sequence variants probably arose as a sequencing artifact.

The PCR contained 60 Vbeta and 13 Jbeta primers. Only in-frame clones appear in the TCRdb table, and some are missing; sequencing was by immunoSEQ multiplex PCR. The sample lists roughly 120,000 clones, around 86% occurring once. In the case of this clone: Its antigen remains unknown.

This CDR3 region has 17 residues. The germline CDR1 and CDR2 sequences are SGHTA and FQGTGA. The V end was cut by 2 bases, the J end by 8 bases, with 22 bases between. The source of this sequence is a middle-aged woman in good health and CMV-seronegative. Sequenced material: PBMCs. This chain links TRBV7-3 with TRBJ2-1, with D tentatively TRBD2 (7 bases). For the CDR3, the DNA is TGTGCCAGCAGCTTATATGGGGGTGGGGGGGCCAAAGATGAGCAGTTCTTC. Translating gives CASSLYGGGGAKDEQFF.